This record concerns one TCR beta chain sequence. RNA amounts of roughly 0.45 to 1 ug underwent reverse transcription with random hexamers. The TCR beta CDR3 was amplified by immunoSEQ multiplex PCR across 54 Vbeta, 13 Jbeta. TCRdb itself ran the immunoSEQ multiplex PCR reads through MiXCR, one entry per CDR3 protein. Of roughly 150,000 distinct CDR3 sequences in the sample, 90% to 95% were seen once. Germline CDR1 is SGHRS and CDR2 is YFSETQ. Trimming removed 5 bases from V and 0 bases from J, with 12 bases in between. CDR3 length: 14 amino acids. This record belongs to a study of CD8 T cells in Susac syndrome.

The rearrangement joins TRBV5-1 to TRBJ2-7; no definite D call. This TCR was sampled from a human donor in good health. The sample taken for sequencing was CD4+ T cells from PBMCs. The CDR3 region has the DNA TGCGCCAGCAGTGGGTCCCCCAGCTCCTACGAGCAGTACTTC. Its translation: CASSGSPSSYEQYF.